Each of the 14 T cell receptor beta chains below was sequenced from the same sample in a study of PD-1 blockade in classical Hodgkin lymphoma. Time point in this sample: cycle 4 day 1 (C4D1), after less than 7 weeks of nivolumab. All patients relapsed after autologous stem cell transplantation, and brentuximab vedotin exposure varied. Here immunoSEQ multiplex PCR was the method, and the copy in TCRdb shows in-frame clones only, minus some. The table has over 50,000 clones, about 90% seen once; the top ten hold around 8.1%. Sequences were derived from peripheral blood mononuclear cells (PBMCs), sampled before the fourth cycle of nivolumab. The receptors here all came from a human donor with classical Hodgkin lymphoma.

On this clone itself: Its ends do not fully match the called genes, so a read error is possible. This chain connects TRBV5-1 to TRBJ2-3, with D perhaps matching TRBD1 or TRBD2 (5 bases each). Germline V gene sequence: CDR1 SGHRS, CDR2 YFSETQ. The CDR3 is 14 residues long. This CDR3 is CTSTPGRSTDTQYF. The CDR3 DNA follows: TGCACCAGCACCCCGGGACGGAGCACAGATACGCAGTATTTT.

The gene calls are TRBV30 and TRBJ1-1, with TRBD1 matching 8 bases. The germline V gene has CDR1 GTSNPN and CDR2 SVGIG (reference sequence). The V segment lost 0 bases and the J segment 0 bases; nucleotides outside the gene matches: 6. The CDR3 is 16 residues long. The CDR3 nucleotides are TGTGCCTGGAGTGTCCCGACAGGGGCTTTGAACACTGAAGCTTTCTTT. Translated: CAWSVPTGALNTEAFF.

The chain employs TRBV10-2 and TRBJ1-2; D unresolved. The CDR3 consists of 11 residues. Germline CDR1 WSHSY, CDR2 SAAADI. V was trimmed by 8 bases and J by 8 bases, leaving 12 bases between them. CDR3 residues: CASHGEGGYTF. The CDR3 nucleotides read TGCGCCAGCCACGGGGAAGGGGGCTACACCTTC.

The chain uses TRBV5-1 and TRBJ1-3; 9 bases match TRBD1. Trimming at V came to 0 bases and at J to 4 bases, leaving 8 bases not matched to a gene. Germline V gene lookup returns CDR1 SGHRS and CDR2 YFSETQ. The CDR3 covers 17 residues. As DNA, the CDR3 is TGCGCCAGCAGCTTGGCGGGACAGGGTTTGAAAGGAAACACCATATATTTT. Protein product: CASSLAGQGLKGNTIYF.

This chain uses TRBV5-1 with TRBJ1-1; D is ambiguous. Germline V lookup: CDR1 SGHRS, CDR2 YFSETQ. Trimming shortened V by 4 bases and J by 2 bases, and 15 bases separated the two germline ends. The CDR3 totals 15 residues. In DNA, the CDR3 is TGCGCCAGCAGCGCCCATACCCGGGGAAACACTGAAGCTTTCTTT. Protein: CASSAHTRGNTEAFF.

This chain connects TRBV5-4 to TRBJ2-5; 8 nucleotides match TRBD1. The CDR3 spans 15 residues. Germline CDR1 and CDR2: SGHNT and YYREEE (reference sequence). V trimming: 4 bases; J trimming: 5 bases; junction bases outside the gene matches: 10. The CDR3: CASSPGQGGSETQYF. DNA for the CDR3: TGTGCCAGCAGCCCCGGACAGGGCGGGTCGGAGACCCAGTACTTC.

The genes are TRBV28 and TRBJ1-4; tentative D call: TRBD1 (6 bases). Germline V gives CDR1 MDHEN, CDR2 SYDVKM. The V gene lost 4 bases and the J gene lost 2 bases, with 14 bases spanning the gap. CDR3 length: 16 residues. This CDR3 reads CASSSPQGPTNEKLFF. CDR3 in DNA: TGTGCCAGCAGTTCCCCACAGGGACCCACTAATGAAAAACTGTTTTTT.

The CDR3 spells CASSPPDRVNTGELFF. The DNA of the CDR3 is TGTGCCAGCAGCCCGCCGGACAGAGTCAACACCGGGGAGCTGTTTTTT. V usage is TRBV6-6 and J usage is TRBJ2-2; D might be TRBD1 (6 bases). From germline, CDR1 is MNHNY and CDR2 SVGAGI (reference sequence). V was clipped by 6 bases and J by 2 bases, with 16 bases between them. There are 16 residues in the CDR3.

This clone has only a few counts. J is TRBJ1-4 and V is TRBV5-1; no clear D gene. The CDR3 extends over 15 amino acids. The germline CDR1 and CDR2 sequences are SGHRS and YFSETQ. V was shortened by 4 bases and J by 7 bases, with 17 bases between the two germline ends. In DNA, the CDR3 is TGCGCCAGCAGCACGGAAGAGGGAGGAGGTGAAAAACTGTTTTTT. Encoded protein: CASSTEEGGGEKLFF.

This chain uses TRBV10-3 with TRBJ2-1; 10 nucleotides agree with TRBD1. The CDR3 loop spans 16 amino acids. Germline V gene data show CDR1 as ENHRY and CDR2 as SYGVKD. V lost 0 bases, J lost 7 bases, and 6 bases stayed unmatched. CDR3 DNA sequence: TGTGCCATCAGTGAGTCGGACAGGGGGGCCTTGAATGAGCAGTTCTTC. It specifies CAISESDRGALNEQFF.

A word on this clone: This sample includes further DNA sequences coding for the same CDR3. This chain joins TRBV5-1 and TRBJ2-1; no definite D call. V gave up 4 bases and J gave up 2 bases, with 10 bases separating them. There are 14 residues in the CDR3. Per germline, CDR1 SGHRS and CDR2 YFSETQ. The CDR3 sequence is CASSLGQTYNEQFF. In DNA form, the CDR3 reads TGCGCCAGCAGCCTAGGTCAGACCTACAATGAGCAGTTCTTC. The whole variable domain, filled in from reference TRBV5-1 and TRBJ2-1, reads KAGVTQTPRYLIKTRGQQVTLSCSPISGHRSVSWYQQTPGQGLQFLFEYFSETQRNKGNFPGRFSGRQFSNSRSEMNVSTLELGDSALYLCASSLGQTYNEQFFGPGTRLTVL.

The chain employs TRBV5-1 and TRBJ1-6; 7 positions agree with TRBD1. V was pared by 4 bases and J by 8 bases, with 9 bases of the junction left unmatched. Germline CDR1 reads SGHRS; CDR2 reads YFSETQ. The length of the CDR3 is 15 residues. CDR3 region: CASSPEGAVDSPLHF. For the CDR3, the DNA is TGCGCCAGCAGCCCGGAGGGGGCAGTCGATTCACCCCTCCACTTT.

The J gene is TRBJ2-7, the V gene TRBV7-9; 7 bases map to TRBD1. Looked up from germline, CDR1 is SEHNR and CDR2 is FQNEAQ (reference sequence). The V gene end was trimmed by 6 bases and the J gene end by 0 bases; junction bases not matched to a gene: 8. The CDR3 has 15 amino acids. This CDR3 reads CASSSGQESSYEQYF. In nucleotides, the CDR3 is TGTGCCAGCAGTTCCGGACAGGAAAGCTCCTACGAGCAGTACTTC.

The CDR3 nucleotides read TGCGCCAGCAGCTCGACAGGGGTGGAGACCCAGTACTTC. Translation: CASSSTGVETQYF. The chain employs TRBV5-1 and TRBJ2-5, with 8 positions matching TRBD1. In germline, CDR1 is SGHRS, CDR2 YFSETQ. This CDR3 spans 13 amino acids. V was clipped by 3 bases and J by 5 bases; unmatched bases: 3.